This is a list of T cell receptor beta chains from one sample in a study of cytomegalovirus exposure and HLA in healthy donors. Sequencing used immunoSEQ multiplex PCR; TCRdb keeps in-frame clones, though not all of them. The sample holds 100,000 to 150,000 clones; around 77% are singletons and the top ten take about 4.3%. The sequencing input was PBMCs. These TCRs come from a male donor in good health and CMV-seropositive. Both conserved end residues are part of each CDR3. Each record gives: J gene, V gene, D gene, clone size, CDR3 DNA, CDR3 protein. A D gene is named only where the DNA matches it firmly. Clone size, where shown, is once, few, many, or a class for clones that have expanded.

>TRBJ2-5|TRBV27|-|-
TGTGCCAGCAGTCCTTTCCAAGAGACCCAGTACTTC
CASSPFQETQYF
>TRBJ2-3|TRBV29-1|-|-
TGCAGCGTGGTGGGGGCCGAGATAGGTACGCAGTATTTT
CSVVGAEIGTQYF
>TRBJ1-5|TRBV28|TRBD1|-
TGTGCCAGCACCTTCACCACAGGGGATCAGCCCCAGCATTTT
CASTFTTGDQPQHF
>TRBJ2-1|TRBV2|-|few
TGTGCCAGCAGCGCCACCAGTGAGCAGTTCTTC
CASSATSEQFF
>TRBJ2-5|TRBV9|TRBD2|-
TGTGCCAGCAGCGGTGGAGGGGCGGGGGGCAAAGAGACCCAGTACTTC
CASSGGGAGGKETQYF
>TRBJ1-4|TRBV7-8|TRBD1|-
TGTGCCAGCAGCCTCGGGACAGGGGGGTTGAATGAAAAACTGTTTTTT
CASSLGTGGLNEKLFF
>TRBJ2-3|TRBV10-3|TRBD1|-
TGTGCCATCAGTGAAAGACAGGGCCCAGATACGCAGTATTTT
CAISERQGPDTQYF
>TRBJ2-2|TRBV7-8|TRBD2|few
TGTGCCAGCAACCAAGCGGGGGGAAGCACCGGGGAGCTGTTTTTT
CASNQAGGSTGELFF
>TRBJ2-1|TRBV10-3|-|-
TGTGCCATCAAAGCCGGGGGGCAAAACTACAATGAGCAGTTCTTC
CAIKAGGQNYNEQFF
>TRBJ1-5|TRBV7-2|TRBD1|-
TGTGCCAGCAGCTCACCTACAGGGGTGGGTCAGCCCCAGCATTTT
CASSSPTGVGQPQHF
>TRBJ1-2|TRBV11-3|TRBD1|-
TGTGCCAGCAGCCGGGGCTCAACAGGGGATGGCTACACCTTC
CASSRGSTGDGYTF
>TRBJ2-3|TRBV6-4|TRBD1|-
TGTGCCAGCAGTGACGGGACAGGGGGAGATACGCAGTATTTT
CASSDGTGGDTQYF
>TRBJ1-1|TRBV18|TRBD1|-
TGTGCCAGCTCACCAGTCAGGTTATCCGGGACAGGGGACACTGAAGCTTTCTTT
CASSPVRLSGTGDTEAFF
>TRBJ2-7|TRBV30|-|-
TGTGCCTGGAGCGCGGACAGCTACGAGCAGTACTTC
CAWSADSYEQYF
>TRBJ2-1|TRBV19|TRBD1|-
TGTGCCAGTAATACCGGGACAGGGAGACCACATGAGCAGTTCTTC
CASNTGTGRPHEQFF
>TRBJ1-2|TRBV28|-|once
TGTGCCAGCAGTTCTCGCAGGGACTATGGCTACACCTTC
CASSSRRDYGYTF
>TRBJ1-6|TRBV25-1|TRBD1|-
TGTGCCAGCAGTGGGACAGGGCCTTCCCTAAATTCACCCCTCCACTTT
CASSGTGPSLNSPLHF
>TRBJ2-7|TRBV5-6|-|-
TGTGCCAGCAGCTTGAAGGGGGGGTCCGAGCAGTACTTC
CASSLKGGSEQYF
>TRBJ1-1|TRBV28|TRBD1|-
TGTGCCAGCAGTTTACCCCGCACAGGGGACACTGAAGCTTTCTTT
CASSLPRTGDTEAFF
>TRBJ2-1|TRBV14|TRBD1|-
TGTGCCAGCAGCCAAGATCGGATACAGGGGGAGTTCTTC
CASSQDRIQGEFF
>TRBJ2-7|TRBV5-4|-|-
TGTGCCAGCAGCCCCAAGGCGGGGACAGCTTCCTACGAGCAGTACTTC
CASSPKAGTASYEQYF
>TRBJ1-3|TRBV7-2|-|-
TGTGCCAGCAGCTTTGACAGTGGGGGCAACACCATATATTTT
CASSFDSGGNTIYF
>TRBJ2-7|TRBV6-6|TRBD1|-
TGTGCCAGCAGTTATGACAGGGACTCCTACGAGCAGTACTTC
CASSYDRDSYEQYF
>TRBJ1-1|TRBV27|-|-
TGTGCCAGCAGTTTAAGGTTTGGCGCGGGGAACACTGAAGCTTTCTTT
CASSLRFGAGNTEAFF
>TRBJ2-5|TRBV2|-|-
TGTGCCAGCATCCGGGACTTTCAAGAGACCCAGTACTTC
CASIRDFQETQYF
>TRBJ1-2|TRBV9|-|-
TGTGCCAGCAGCGCTGGGGCAGGGTACAACTATGGCTACACCTTC
CASSAGAGYNYGYTF
>TRBJ2-6|TRBV18|-|-
TGTGCCAGCTCACAATACAGGGCCGGGTCTGGGGCCAACGGCCTGACTTTC
CASSQYRAGSGANGLTF
>TRBJ2-4|TRBV28|TRBD2|-
TGTGCCAGCAGTTCTCTCATAACAGGCGGGAGGAAAAACAGTCAGTACTTC
CASSSLITGGRKNSQYF
>TRBJ1-2|TRBV5-6|-|-
TGTGCCAGCAGCTACAGGTCCTATGGCTACACCTTC
CASSYRSYGYTF
>TRBJ2-5|TRBV15|TRBD1|-
TGTGCCACTACGAGACAGGGGAAAGAGACCCAGTACTTC
CATTRQGKETQYF
>TRBJ1-1|TRBV6-6|TRBD1|-
TGTGCCAGCAGTTCGACAGGGGAGGATGAAGCTTTCTTT
CASSSTGEDEAFF
>TRBJ2-1|TRBV15|TRBD1|few
TGTGCCACCAGCAGCTTGTTGACAGGGGAAATCAACGCCGGTGAGCAGTTCTTC
CATSSLLTGEINAGEQFF
>TRBJ1-5|TRBV6-5|-|-
TGTGCCAGCAGGCCCGTTGGGGGCCTCAATCAGCCCCAGCATTTT
CASRPVGGLNQPQHF
>TRBJ1-2|TRBV5-1|-|-
TGCGCCAGCAGGCGAGAACGAGCTGGCTACACCTTC
CASRRERAGYTF
>TRBJ2-3|TRBV11-2|-|once
TGTGCCAGCAGCTTACAGGGGGGCGGCACAGATACGCAGTATTTT
CASSLQGGGTDTQYF
>TRBJ2-2|TRBV5-1|TRBD2|few
TGCGCCAGCAGCCCGGAATCAGCGGGGGGCCGAACCGGGGAGCTGTTTTTT
CASSPESAGGRTGELFF
>TRBJ2-1|TRBV13|TRBD2|-
TGTGCCAGCAGCTATGGACTAGCGGGAGTTACTACAAAAGACAATGAGCAGTTCTTC
CASSYGLAGVTTKDNEQFF
>TRBJ2-7|TRBV5-1|TRBD1|-
TGCGCCAGCAGCTCCCATACAGGGGACCACGAGCAGTACTTC
CASSSHTGDHEQYF
>TRBJ1-5|TRBV7-3|-|-
TGTGCCAGCAGCTCCACAACAGGGTCCCCCAATCAGCCCCAGCATTTT
CASSSTTGSPNQPQHF
>TRBJ2-7|TRBV30|TRBD1|-
TGTGCCTGGAGTACCGGGACAGGGTTAACCTACGAGCAGTACTTC
CAWSTGTGLTYEQYF
>TRBJ2-6|TRBV27|TRBD1|-
TGTGCCAGCAGCCGGGACAGGCCAAGTTCTGGGGCCAACGGCCTGACTTTC
CASSRDRPSSGANGLTF
>TRBJ1-5|TRBV5-4|TRBD1|-
TGTGCCAGCAGCTTACAGGGGTCTTATCAGCCCCAGCATTTT
CASSLQGSYQPQHF
>TRBJ1-2|TRBV6-5|-|once
TGTGCCAGCAGTAGCGTGGAGTCCCATGGCTACACCTTC
CASSSVESHGYTF
>TRBJ1-5|TRBV7-2|-|-
TGTGCCAGCAGCTTAGTAGAAGATCAGCCCCAGCATTTT
CASSLVEDQPQHF